This T cell receptor beta chain was recovered during a study of blood T cell repertoires in COVID-19. Germline lookup yields CDR1 ENHRY and CDR2 SYGVKD. Trimming took 2 bases from V and 14 from J; bases not matched to a gene: 6. The length of the CDR3 is 13 residues. TCRdb keeps only in-frame clones here, not all; method: immunoSEQ multiplex PCR. This repertoire shows about 210,000 clones, about 86% found once; its top ten account for about 9.8%. The sample holds many counts of this clone. This TCR derives from a woman aged 45-59 years with acute COVID-19. The sample taken for sequencing was PBMCs or T cells enriched from blood (not recorded which). V is TRBV10-3 and J is TRBJ2-1, with TRBD2 identical over 10 bases. CDR3 region: CAISESGGEGKFF. In nucleotides, the CDR3 is TGTGCCATCAGTGAGAGCGGGGGGGAAGGGAAGTTCTTC.